This TCR beta chain came from a study of response to subunit inactivated influenza vaccine. A single record per CDR3 protein comes from TCRdb applying MiXCR to the RT-PCR reads. The data contain approximately 500,000 distinct CDR3 sequences, 14% of them singletons. In regard to this clonotype: The antigen remains unidentified.

The study, taken as a whole, reports: New T cells are recruited in small numbers by each seasonal influenza vaccination, according to the authors' suggestion.

The material was PBMCs from blood, obtained 11 to 12 days after vaccination. This TCR derives from a man over 45 who received an inactivated influenza vaccine.

The CDR3 DNA follows: TGCAGCATCCTTCCGGGACACATACCGCGTTCACCCCTCCACTTT. Its protein is CSILPGHIPRSPLHF. This chain connects TRBV29-1 to TRBJ1-6; D is possibly TRBD1 (6 bases). V lost 8 bases to trimming and J lost 9 bases, with 23 bases between them. The V gene's germline CDR1 is SQVTM and CDR2 ANQGSEA. CDR3 length: 15 amino acids.